This TCR beta chain appears in the sequencing data of a study of molecular identifiers for immune sequencing clone quantification. Findings and caveats of the study: Identical TCR molecules can share a barcode, and this sharing could underestimate highly expanded clone sizes.

Notes on this clonotype: Antigen: not known.

V gave up 0 bases and J gave up 3 bases, with 9 bases separating them. Germline loops: CDR1 DFQATT, CDR2 SNEGSKA (reference sequence). The CDR3 contains 13 residues. For bulk TCR libraries, previously described methods and listed TCR primers were used. TCRdb re-called the PCR reads through MiXCR, storing one row per CDR3 protein. Here the sample spans some 580,000 distinct CDR3 sequences, 25% being singletons. The sequenced material came from naive CD8+ T cells from blood, with Jurkat cell RNA spiked in. Indicated subset: FACS-sorted CD8+CD4-CCR7+CD45RA+ naive T cells. The sequence came from a human donor in good health. Some libraries in this study had Jurkat cell RNA spiked in. J is TRBJ2-7 and V is TRBV20-1; D is possibly TRBD2 (5 bases). CDR3 nucleotides: TGCAGTGCTAGAGAGGTAGCGAGCTACGAGCAGTACTTC. It specifies CSAREVASYEQYF.